These 11 T cell receptor beta chains were all obtained from the same sample, sequenced in a study of cytomegalovirus exposure and HLA in healthy donors. Primers for the PCR totalled 60 Vbeta and 13 Jbeta. The method was immunoSEQ multiplex PCR; TCRdb's version includes in-frame clones alone and lacks a portion of them. In the table there are approximately 190,000 clones, over 75% of which are singletons. The sequencing sample was made of PBMCs. The receptors originated from a man aged 40-49 years in good health and CMV-seropositive.

The table lists this clone with a count of one. The chain uses TRBV28 and TRBJ1-4; TRBD1 aligns across 7 bases. From germline, CDR1 is MDHEN and CDR2 SYDVKM. J was trimmed by 1 base and V by 5 bases; bases with no gene match: 4. The CDR3 spans 15 residues. This CDR3 is CASSPRDRTNEKLFF. The CDR3 coding sequence is TGTGCCAGCAGTCCCCGGGACAGAACTAATGAAAAACTGTTTTTT.

This clone was counted once. The chain is built from TRBV7-8 and TRBJ2-3, with D possibly being TRBD2 (6 bases). Trimming removed 2 bases from V and 1 base from J, with 10 bases in between. The germline gives CDR1 SGHVS, CDR2 FQNEAQ. The CDR3 is 15 residues long. Here the CDR3 DNA reads TGTGCCAGCAGCTTACGGCGACTAGGCACAGATACGCAGTATTTT. As protein: CASSLRRLGTDTQYF.

The chain joins TRBV11-2 to TRBJ1-1; D unresolved. This CDR3 region has 10 residues. V shed 5 bases and J shed 11 bases, with 9 bases lying between them. Germline V gene data show CDR1 as SGHAT and CDR2 as FQNNGV. CDR3 DNA sequence: TGTGCCAGCAGCAGCGGACGGGCTTTCTTT. This codes for CASSSGRAFF.

This chain connects TRBV28 to TRBJ2-5; 11 bases are a match to TRBD2. The germline V gene encodes CDR1 MDHEN and CDR2 SYDVKM. With V trimmed by 0 bases and J by 5 bases, 2 bases remained unmatched. This CDR3 spans 15 amino acids. In DNA form, the CDR3 reads TGTGCCAGCAGTTTATGGCGACTAGCGGGGGAGACCCAGTACTTC. Protein product: CASSLWRLAGETQYF.

This clone was seen a handful of times. The chain has TRBV7-2 and TRBJ2-1; 7 bases match TRBD2. CDR1 and CDR2 (germline): SGHTA, FQGNSA. Losses at the gene ends were 7 bases for V and 1 base for J; bases not matched to a gene: 7. The CDR3 has 15 residues. The CDR3 DNA reads TGTGCCAGCACCCCGTGGGGGGGGTCCTACAATGAGCAGTTCTTC. Residues: CASTPWGGSYNEQFF.

V is TRBV25-1 and J is TRBJ1-4, with D unresolved. Looked up from germline, CDR1 is MGHDK and CDR2 is SYGVNS. The length of the CDR3 is 13 residues. V dropped 8 bases and J dropped 0 bases, with 7 bases sitting between them. CDR3 residues: CASCAATNEKLFF. Here the CDR3 DNA reads TGTGCCAGCTGTGCGGCAACTAATGAAAAACTGTTTTTT.

The chain couples TRBV4-3 to TRBJ1-3, with D unresolved. Germline V gives CDR1 LGHNA, CDR2 YSLEER. V was clipped by 0 bases and J by 1 base, with 7 bases between them. The CDR3 consists of 15 residues. The CDR3 DNA reads as TGCGCCAGCAGCCAAGACGCGGGGTCTGGAAACACCATATATTTT. Encoded protein: CASSQDAGSGNTIYF.

This clone was counted between two and nine times. The J gene is TRBJ1-3, the V gene TRBV19; the D is unclear. V lost 11 bases, J lost 0 bases, and 11 bases lay in between. This CDR3 is 13 amino acids long. Germline V gives CDR1 LNHDA, CDR2 SQIVND (reference sequence). CDR3 loop: CAASELSGNTIYF. In nucleotides, the CDR3 is TGTGCCGCTAGCGAGCTCTCTGGAAACACCATATATTTT.

This chain connects TRBV28 to TRBJ2-3; weak D call: TRBD1 (5 bases). V was clipped by 6 bases and J by 4 bases, with 14 bases between them. There are 14 residues in the CDR3. Germline lookup yields CDR1 MDHEN and CDR2 SYDVKM. The CDR3 nucleotides are TGTGCCAGCAGACATACCAGGGTCCCAGATACGCAGTATTTT. Translated: CASRHTRVPDTQYF.

CDR3 sequence (DNA): TGTGCCAGCAGTTCACGGACTAGCGGGGGGGCCAGAGAGCAGTACTTC. Translating gives CASSSRTSGGAREQYF. The chain recombines TRBV27 with TRBJ2-7; 15 bases line up with TRBD2. This CDR3 has 16 amino acids. The germline V gene has CDR1 MNHEY and CDR2 SMNVEV (reference sequence). Trimming removed 4 bases from V and 7 bases from J; junction bases left unmatched: 8.

V and J are TRBV9 and TRBJ2-1; D is perhaps TRBD2 (5 bases). Germline V gene lookup returns CDR1 SGDLS and CDR2 YYNGEE. V was pared by 3 bases and J by 10 bases, with 8 bases between. This CDR3 comprises 11 residues. The CDR3 loop is CASSEPGEQFF. In DNA, the CDR3 is TGTGCCAGCAGCGAACCGGGGGAGCAGTTCTTC.